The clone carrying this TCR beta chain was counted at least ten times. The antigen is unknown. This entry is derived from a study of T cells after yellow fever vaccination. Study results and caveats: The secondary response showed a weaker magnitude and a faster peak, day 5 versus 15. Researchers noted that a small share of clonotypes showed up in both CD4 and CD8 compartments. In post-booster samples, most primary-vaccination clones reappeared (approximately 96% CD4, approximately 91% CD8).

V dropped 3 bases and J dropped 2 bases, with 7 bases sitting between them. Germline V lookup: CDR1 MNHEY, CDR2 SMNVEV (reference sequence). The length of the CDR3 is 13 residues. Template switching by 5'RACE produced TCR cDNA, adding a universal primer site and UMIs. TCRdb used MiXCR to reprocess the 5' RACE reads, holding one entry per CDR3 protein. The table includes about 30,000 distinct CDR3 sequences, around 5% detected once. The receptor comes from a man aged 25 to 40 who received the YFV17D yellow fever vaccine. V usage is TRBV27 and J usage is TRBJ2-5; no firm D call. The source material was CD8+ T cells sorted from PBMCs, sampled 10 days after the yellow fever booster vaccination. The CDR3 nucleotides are TGTGCCAGCAGTTTGAACCGTCAAGAGACCCAGTACTTC. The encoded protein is CASSLNRQETQYF.